One and the same sample provided the 26 T cell receptor beta chains below, sequenced in a study of CD8+ T cells in alopecia areata. RNA was extracted and reverse transcribed into cDNA as the sequencing template. Assay used: immunoSEQ multiplex PCR; TCRdb lists only in-frame clones, some missing. In the table there are about 180,000 clones, roughly 63% of which are singletons. The sample was CD4+ T cells sorted from blood, taken at week 0. The receptors originated from a human donor with alopecia areata.

The chain has TRBV9 and TRBJ2-5, with D tentatively TRBD2 (6 bases). The CDR3 has 15 residues. Trimming took off 3 bases at V and 2 bases at J, with 14 bases between the two ends. Per germline, CDR1 SGDLS and CDR2 YYNGEE. The CDR3 loop is CASSAEGHHQETQYF. In DNA, the CDR3 is TGTGCCAGCAGCGCGGAGGGGCACCATCAAGAGACCCAGTACTTC. The full variable domain, completed using reference TRBV9 and TRBJ2-5, is DSGVTQTPKHLITATGQRVTLRCSPRSGDLSVYWYQQSLDQGLQFLIQYYNGEERAKGNILERFSAQQFPDLHSELNLSSLELGDSALYFCASSAEGHHQETQYFGPGTRLLVL.

V is TRBV1 and J is TRBJ2-5; TRBD1, as called in the table, went unchecked against the DNA. TRBV1 is a pseudogene. The CDR3 is made up of 13 amino acids. DNA of the CDR3: TGCACCAGCAGACGACACCTCCAAGAGACCCAGTACTTC. This gives the protein CTSRRHLQETQYF.

This chain links TRBV2 with TRBJ1-1; tentatively, D is TRBD1 (5 bases). V gave up 9 bases and J gave up 6 bases, with 26 bases separating them. The CDR3 is made up of 16 amino acids. CDR1 and CDR2 (germline): SNHLY, FYNNEI. The CDR3 region is CASVESRAEARAEAFF. CDR3 in DNA: TGTGCCAGTGTCGAATCCCGCGCGGAGGCCAGGGCTGAAGCTTTCTTT.

This clone was counted between two and nine times. DNA of the CDR3: TGTGCCAGCAGCTACAGGGAGGGAGATACGCAGTATTTT. This codes for CASSYREGDTQYF. The chain has TRBV7-3 and TRBJ2-3; tentative D call: TRBD2 (7 bases). Germline values: CDR1 SGHTA, CDR2 FQGTGA. The CDR3 extends over 13 amino acids. The germline V and J ends were trimmed by 4 bases and 5 bases, with 10 bases remaining between them.

V gene TRBV27 combines with J gene TRBJ1-5; D possibly corresponds to TRBD1 (6 bases). This CDR3 is 15 amino acids long. Trimming shortened V by 5 bases and J by 6 bases, and 17 bases separated the two germline ends. Germline V gene lookup returns CDR1 MNHEY and CDR2 SMNVEV (reference sequence). The CDR3 sequence is CASSPRSGVGQPQHF. The CDR3 bases are TGTGCCAGCAGTCCCCGGTCAGGGGTGGGTCAGCCCCAGCATTTT.

The chain links TRBV9 to TRBJ2-5; possible D gene TRBD2, 6 bases. The CDR3 is 17 amino acids. Germline CDR1 and CDR2: SGDLS and YYNGEE. V lost 0 bases and J 4 bases, leaving 19 bases between the germline ends. The CDR3 protein is CASSVGAGKLTSETQYF. For the CDR3, the DNA is TGTGCCAGCAGCGTAGGCGCGGGGAAGTTAACTTCAGAGACCCAGTACTTC. Based on the CDR3 plus reference TRBV9 and TRBJ2-5, the full variable domain is DSGVTQTPKHLITATGQRVTLRCSPRSGDLSVYWYQQSLDQGLQFLIQYYNGEERAKGNILERFSAQQFPDLHSELNLSSLELGDSALYFCASSVGAGKLTSETQYFGPGTRLLVL.

This chain links TRBV30 with TRBJ1-4; D not certain. V was trimmed by 2 bases and J by 7 bases, leaving 8 bases between them. CDR1 GTSNPN and CDR2 SVGIG come from the germline V gene (reference sequence). This CDR3 has 12 amino acids. The CDR3 reads CAWSQDREKLFF. CDR3 nucleotides: TGTGCCTGGAGTCAGGACCGTGAAAAACTGTTTTTT.

This clone was detected only a few times. Here the CDR3 DNA reads TGTGCCAGCAGCTTACAAGCGGGGACTCACAATGAGCAGTTCTTC. It encodes CASSLQAGTHNEQFF. J is TRBJ2-1 and V is TRBV11-2, with 7 bases matching TRBD2. V gave up 2 bases and J gave up 5 bases; unmatched junction bases: 6. Germline CDR1 and CDR2: SGHAT and FQNNGV. The CDR3 totals 15 residues.

The gene calls are TRBV13 and TRBJ2-1, with 7 bases matching TRBD2. There are 18 residues in the CDR3. With V trimmed by 5 bases and J by 0 bases, 13 bases remained unmatched. The germline V gene has CDR1 PRHDT and CDR2 FYEKMQ (reference sequence). CDR3 coding DNA: TGTGCCAGCAGCCCAAAGCCAGCGGGGTTAAGCTCCTACAATGAGCAGTTCTTC. Its protein is CASSPKPAGLSSYNEQFF.

This rearrangement joins TRBV7-9 to TRBJ2-1, with D tentatively TRBD2 (6 bases). There are 16 residues in the CDR3. CDR1 SEHNR and CDR2 FQNEAQ come from the germline V gene (reference sequence). The V and J ends lost 4 bases and 7 bases respectively, with 20 bases between them. The CDR3 protein is CASSSRGDPGENEQFF. The CDR3 bases are TGTGCCAGCAGCTCCCGAGGAGATCCGGGAGAGAATGAGCAGTTCTTC.

Here the CDR3 reads CSVERGTGEQFF. The CDR3 DNA follows: TGCAGCGTTGAAAGGGGGACAGGAGAGCAGTTCTTC. The chain joins TRBV29-1 to TRBJ2-1; TRBD1 agrees at 8 bases. Germline V gene data show CDR1 as SQVTM and CDR2 as ANQGSEA. The trim removed 2 bases at V and 10 bases at J, leaving 4 bases unmatched. The length of the CDR3 is 12 residues.

The chain links TRBV7-9 to TRBJ2-1; 9 bases are a match to TRBD2. Germline values: CDR1 SEHNR, CDR2 FQNEAQ (reference sequence). This CDR3 spans 15 amino acids. The V segment lost 8 bases and the J segment 0 bases; nucleotides outside the gene matches: 5. CDR3 bases: TGTGCCAGCTTGCGGGGGGGAATCTCCTACAATGAGCAGTTCTTC. It specifies CASLRGGISYNEQFF.

V gene TRBV30 combines with J gene TRBJ1-6, with TRBD1 matching 8 bases. There are 11 residues in the CDR3. The ends lost 2 bases at V and 16 bases at J; junction bases unmatched: 4. The germline V gene encodes CDR1 GTSNPN and CDR2 SVGIG (reference sequence). The CDR3 here is CAWSPRQGLHF. CDR3 bases: TGTGCCTGGAGTCCCCGACAGGGGCTCCACTTT.

Only one count was recorded for this clone. The V and J genes are TRBV7-2 and TRBJ1-6, with 7 bases matching TRBD1. This CDR3 region has 16 residues. V shed 1 base, J shed 9 bases, and the junction held 9 bases outside the gene matches. Germline CDR1 and CDR2: SGHTA and FQGNSA. Here the CDR3 DNA reads TGTGCCAGCAGCTTAGAGGGGGCGCTTTTAGGTTCACCCCTCCACTTT. This gives the protein CASSLEGALLGSPLHF.

This chain uses TRBV19 with TRBJ2-4; 7 bases are a match to TRBD1. In germline, CDR1 is LNHDA, CDR2 SQIVND (reference sequence). J was trimmed by 6 bases and V by 2 bases; bases with no gene match: 4. The CDR3 has 14 amino acids. The CDR3 DNA is TGTGCCAGTAGTATACGGACAGGTAGAAACATTCAGTACTTC. Translated: CASSIRTGRNIQYF.

The chain joins TRBV19 to TRBJ1-2, with a possible D match to TRBD1 (6 bases). Germline V CDR1 and CDR2: LNHDA, SQIVND (reference sequence). The CDR3 totals 12 residues. Trimming stripped 7 bases from V and 3 bases from J, with 9 bases between. The DNA of the CDR3 is TGTGCCAGTACCCAGGGGTACTATGGCTACACCTTC. This gives the protein CASTQGYYGYTF.

The V call is TRBV30, the J call TRBJ2-3; 11 positions match TRBD2. With 5 bases clipped from V and 1 base from J, the junction kept 11 bases outside the gene matches. This CDR3 has 17 residues. Looked up from germline, CDR1 is GTSNPN and CDR2 is SVGIG (reference sequence). The CDR3: CAWGLRGTSGRTDTQYF. CDR3 coding DNA: TGTGCCTGGGGACTTCGAGGGACTAGCGGACGCACAGATACGCAGTATTTT.

This clone was picked up a small number of times. Other DNA sequences from this sample encode an identical CDR3 as well. The V gene is TRBV30, the J gene TRBJ1-1; unclear D gene. The CDR3 contains 12 residues. Germline lookup yields CDR1 GTSNPN and CDR2 SVGIG (reference sequence). Trimming took off 3 bases at V and 1 base at J, with 6 bases between the two ends. For the CDR3, the DNA is TGTGCCTGGAGCCCAGGGAACACTGAAGCTTTCTTT. Residues: CAWSPGNTEAFF.

The J gene is TRBJ1-1, the V gene TRBV30, with 8 bases that match TRBD1. This CDR3 contains 12 residues. V was pared by 1 base and J by 7 bases, with 2 bases of the junction left unmatched. Germline CDR1 is GTSNPN and CDR2 is SVGIG (reference sequence). The CDR3 spells CAWSGGQGEAFF. DNA of the CDR3: TGTGCCTGGAGTGGTGGACAGGGTGAAGCTTTCTTT.

Here the CDR3 reads CSVETGGNTEAFF. Here the CDR3 DNA reads TGCAGCGTTGAAACAGGGGGGAACACTGAAGCTTTCTTT. V usage is TRBV29-1 and J usage is TRBJ1-1, with TRBD1 matching over 8 bases. CDR1 and CDR2 (germline): SQVTM, ANQGSEA. The CDR3 runs 13 residues. V gave up 2 bases and J gave up 1 base; unmatched junction bases: 0.

This chain joins TRBV29-1 and TRBJ1-2; D is unclear. From germline, CDR1 is SQVTM and CDR2 ANQGSEA. The CDR3 is 12 amino acids. V lost 0 bases, J lost 8 bases, and 10 bases lay in between. The CDR3 region is CSVEDTNEGYTF. DNA for the CDR3: TGCAGCGTTGAAGATACGAACGAGGGCTACACCTTC.

The chain links TRBV6-5 to TRBJ1-6; D not certain. CDR1 is MNHEY, CDR2 SVGAGI, per germline. The CDR3 consists of 14 residues. V lost 0 bases to trimming and J lost 8 bases, with 8 bases between them. CDR3 DNA: TGTGCCAGCAGTTACTCCAGAGGCGATTCACCCCTCCACTTT. This encodes CASSYSRGDSPLHF.

The chain joins TRBV27 to TRBJ2-7; TRBD2 matches 8 bases. The CDR3 loop spans 14 amino acids. Germline V lookup: CDR1 MNHEY, CDR2 SMNVEV (reference sequence). V dropped 5 bases and J dropped 2; count of bases not matched to a gene: 5. The CDR3 sequence: CASSHREGAYEQYF. The CDR3 coding sequence is TGTGCCAGCAGTCACCGGGAGGGGGCCTACGAGCAGTACTTC.

The V and J genes are TRBV15 and TRBJ1-4; D unclear. The V and J ends lost 1 base and 8 bases respectively, with 11 bases between them. CDR3 length equals 14 residues. Germline CDR1 LNHNV, CDR2 YYDKDF (reference sequence). The DNA of the CDR3 is TGTGCCACCAGCAGAGTGTCGGGCGGGGAAAAACTGTTTTTT. Amino acids: CATSRVSGGEKLFF.

The chain combines TRBV18 with TRBJ1-5; tentative D call: TRBD1 (6 bases). V lost 2 bases to trimming and J lost 5 bases, with 10 bases between them. There are 14 residues in the CDR3. Germline values: CDR1 KGHSH, CDR2 LQKENI. The CDR3 DNA is TGTGCCAGCTCACCAATTAAGGGGGATCAGCCCCAGCATTTT. It translates to CASSPIKGDQPQHF.

This clone was detected only a few times. The gene calls are TRBV10-3 and TRBJ1-5; D ambiguous. CDR1 and CDR2 (germline): ENHRY, SYGVKD. V shed 8 bases and J shed 8 bases, with 7 bases lying between them. The CDR3 length is 10 residues. CDR3 in DNA: TGTGCCATCGGAGCTGAGCCCCAGCATTTT. This codes for CAIGAEPQHF.